Following are 20 T cell receptor beta chains from one sample sequenced in a study of blood T cell repertoires in COVID-19. Assay: immunoSEQ multiplex PCR; the TCRdb copy retains only in-frame clones and omits some. The sample lists around 99,000 clones, around 89% occurring once. What was sequenced was peripheral blood. The receptors stem from a man in his forties or fifties with active or convalescent COVID-19.

V usage is TRBV6-5 and J usage is TRBJ2-1, with 8 positions matching TRBD2. Losses at the gene ends were 6 bases for V and 4 bases for J; bases not matched to a gene: 2. The CDR3 is 13 amino acids. Germline V CDR1 and CDR2: MNHEY, SVGAGI. Here the CDR3 reads CASRAGGYNEQFF. CDR3 DNA: TGTGCCAGCAGGGCGGGAGGTTACAATGAGCAGTTCTTC.

The CDR3 DNA reads TGCGCCAGCAGCTCGGACGTGACAGGGACCTACAATGAGCAGTTCTTC. Protein product: CASSSDVTGTYNEQFF. This chain joins TRBV5-1 and TRBJ2-1; 7 nucleotides align to TRBD1. V lost 3 bases, J lost 2 bases, and 8 bases stayed unmatched. CDR1 is SGHRS and CDR2 is YFSETQ in the germline V gene. The length of the CDR3 is 16 residues.

In this sample, this clone turned up a few times. This chain connects TRBV12-3 or TRBV12-4 to TRBJ2-2; D might be TRBD1 (6 bases). V was cut by 8 bases and J by 1 base, with 8 bases left in between. The CDR3 has 13 residues. CDR3 sequence (DNA): TGTGCCAGCTTACAGGGGAACACCGGGGAGCTGTTTTTT. Residues: CASLQGNTGELFF.

The rearrangement uses TRBV25-1 and TRBJ1-1; D is uncertain. Germline CDR1 and CDR2: MGHDK and SYGVNS. The CDR3 has 14 amino acids. Trimming pared 0 bases from V and 1 base from J, leaving 6 bases between. The CDR3 sequence: CASSEYPRNTEAFF. In nucleotides, the CDR3 is TGTGCCAGCAGTGAATATCCCCGGAACACTGAAGCTTTCTTT.

V and J are TRBV4-3 and TRBJ2-3; D might be TRBD2 (6 bases). CDR3 length: 16 amino acids. The V gene lost 3 bases and the J gene lost 0 bases, with 13 bases spanning the gap. In germline, CDR1 is LGHNA, CDR2 YSLEER. In nucleotides, the CDR3 is TGCGCCAGCAGCCAGTCGACCGGGACTAGCACAGATACGCAGTATTTT. As protein: CASSQSTGTSTDTQYF.

This chain links TRBV11-2 with TRBJ2-2, with TRBD2 matching 11 bases. Germline V CDR1 and CDR2: SGHAT, FQNNGV. The CDR3 is 14 amino acids. The J segment lost 8 bases and the V segment lost 7 bases, leaving 6 bases of the junction unmatched. CDR3 in DNA: TGTGCCAGCACCACTAGCGGGAGCGCGGGGGAGCTGTTTTTT. It encodes CASTTSGSAGELFF.

The chain employs TRBV7-3 and TRBJ2-7; 8 positions match TRBD2. The ends lost 8 bases at V and 3 bases at J; junction bases unmatched: 6. Looked up from germline, CDR1 is SGHTA and CDR2 is FQGTGA. CDR3 length: 13 residues. The CDR3 here is CASSGTRYYEQYF. CDR3 nucleotide sequence: TGTGCCAGCTCCGGGACTAGGTACTACGAGCAGTACTTC.

This chain connects TRBV4-1 to TRBJ2-7; D is unclear. V dropped 5 bases and J dropped 1 base, with 15 bases sitting between them. The CDR3 sequence is 15 residues long. Germline values: CDR1 MGHRA, CDR2 YSYEKL. CDR3 loop: CASSKAPLNSYEQYF. CDR3 DNA sequence: TGCGCCAGCAGCAAAGCCCCCCTTAATTCCTACGAGCAGTACTTC.

Only a few counts were recorded for this clone. The rearrangement joins TRBV9 to TRBJ2-2; 10 nucleotides line up with TRBD2. In germline, CDR1 is SGDLS, CDR2 YYNGEE. The ends lost 2 bases at V and 4 bases at J; junction bases unmatched: 5. There are 16 residues in the CDR3. The CDR3 region is CASSVLAGEFTGELFF. The CDR3 coding sequence is TGTGCCAGCAGCGTCCTAGCGGGAGAATTCACCGGGGAGCTGTTTTTT.

V is TRBV10-3 and J is TRBJ1-1; possible D gene TRBD1, 5 bases. Germline V gives CDR1 ENHRY, CDR2 SYGVKD. V lost 4 bases and J lost 0, with 9 bases in between. The CDR3 sequence is 14 residues long. CDR3 protein: CAISVTQVNTEAFF. CDR3 DNA: TGTGCCATCAGTGTAACACAGGTGAACACTGAAGCTTTCTTT.

V and J are TRBV19 and TRBJ2-3; 14 positions match TRBD2. Germline values: CDR1 LNHDA, CDR2 SQIVND (reference sequence). Trimming removed 9 bases from V and 3 bases from J; junction bases left unmatched: 17. The CDR3 covers 19 residues. CDR3 in DNA: TGTGCCAGGATCAAGAGACCGACTAGCGGGAGGGGAGGGACAGATACGCAGTATTTT. Amino acid sequence: CARIKRPTSGRGGTDTQYF.

On this clone: Other DNA sequences in this sample translate to the same CDR3. The genes are TRBV7-2 and TRBJ2-5; no clear D gene. The CDR3 extends over 11 amino acids. The V and J ends lost 4 bases and 2 bases respectively, with 2 bases between them. Germline CDR1 and CDR2: SGHTA and FQGNSA. The CDR3 coding sequence is TGTGCCAGCAGCTCACAAGAGACCCAGTACTTC. The encoded protein is CASSSQETQYF.

This clone was counted only a few times. V usage is TRBV9 and J usage is TRBJ2-7, with D uncertain. The CDR3 runs to 12 residues. Germline V CDR1 and CDR2: SGDLS, YYNGEE. The V end was cut by 4 bases, the J end by 5 bases, with 10 bases between. The chain's CDR3 is CASSPLFHEQYF. As DNA, the CDR3 is TGTGCCAGCAGCCCTCTTTTTCACGAGCAGTACTTC.

The gene calls are TRBV28 and TRBJ1-5; a possible D gene is TRBD1 (6 bases). V was clipped by 4 bases and J by 1 base, with 11 bases between them. This CDR3 has 15 amino acids. Per germline, CDR1 MDHEN and CDR2 SYDVKM. CDR3 sequence (DNA): TGTGCCAGCAGTTGGGGGGGGCGGAGCAATCAGCCCCAGCATTTT. It codes for CASSWGGRSNQPQHF.

This clone was picked up a small number of times. This chain uses TRBV18 with TRBJ2-7; D perhaps matches TRBD2 (6 bases). This CDR3 region has 15 residues. Trimming took off 1 base at V and 4 bases at J, with 14 bases between the two ends. Germline loops: CDR1 KGHSH, CDR2 LQKENI. The CDR3 loop reads CASSPRGEIGYEQYF. The DNA of the CDR3 is TGTGCCAGCTCACCACGGGGGGAAATAGGGTACGAGCAGTACTTC.

The CDR3 DNA reads as TGTGCCATCAGTGGGCAGGGAGGCACTGAAGCTTTCTTT. Its translation: CAISGQGGTEAFF. The chain has TRBV10-3 and TRBJ1-1; a possible D gene is TRBD1 (5 bases). Trimming took off 4 bases at V and 4 bases at J, with 10 bases between the two ends. The CDR3 loop spans 13 amino acids. Germline CDR1 reads ENHRY; CDR2 reads SYGVKD.

The rearrangement links TRBV10-3 to TRBJ2-7, with TRBD1 as a possible D gene (6 bases). Trimming took off 0 bases at V and 3 bases at J, with 9 bases between the two ends. This CDR3 spans 14 amino acids. The germline V gene has CDR1 ENHRY and CDR2 SYGVKD. DNA for the CDR3: TGTGCCATCAGTGAGTCATCAGGGGTCTACGAGCAGTACTTC. Its translation is CAISESSGVYEQYF.

The rearrangement joins TRBV28 to TRBJ2-1; TRBD2 matches 13 bases. CDR1 and CDR2 (germline): MDHEN, SYDVKM. This CDR3 is 15 amino acids long. The V segment lost 8 bases and the J segment 12 bases; nucleotides outside the gene matches: 13. DNA of the CDR3: TGTGCCAGCCACCGGGGACTAGCGGGGCCCGAAGGGCAGTTCTTC. Its protein is CASHRGLAGPEGQFF.

This clone has only one observation. V and J are TRBV10-3 and TRBJ1-1; D is possibly TRBD1 (6 bases). From germline, CDR1 is ENHRY and CDR2 SYGVKD. V was clipped by 5 bases and J by 3 bases, with 13 bases between them. The CDR3 runs to 14 residues. The DNA of the CDR3 is TGTGCCATCAGTCGGGGGGCGCCGGACACTGAAGCTTTCTTT. Translating it yields CAISRGAPDTEAFF.

The rearrangement links TRBV28 to TRBJ2-7; 7 positions match TRBD2. Germline V CDR1 and CDR2: MDHEN, SYDVKM. The CDR3 extends over 17 amino acids. V dropped 7 bases and J dropped 0; count of bases not matched to a gene: 15. The CDR3 bases are TGTGCCAGCACTCCCTCAGCGGCGGGAGCGGGCTCCTACGAGCAGTACTTC. Translation: CASTPSAAGAGSYEQYF.